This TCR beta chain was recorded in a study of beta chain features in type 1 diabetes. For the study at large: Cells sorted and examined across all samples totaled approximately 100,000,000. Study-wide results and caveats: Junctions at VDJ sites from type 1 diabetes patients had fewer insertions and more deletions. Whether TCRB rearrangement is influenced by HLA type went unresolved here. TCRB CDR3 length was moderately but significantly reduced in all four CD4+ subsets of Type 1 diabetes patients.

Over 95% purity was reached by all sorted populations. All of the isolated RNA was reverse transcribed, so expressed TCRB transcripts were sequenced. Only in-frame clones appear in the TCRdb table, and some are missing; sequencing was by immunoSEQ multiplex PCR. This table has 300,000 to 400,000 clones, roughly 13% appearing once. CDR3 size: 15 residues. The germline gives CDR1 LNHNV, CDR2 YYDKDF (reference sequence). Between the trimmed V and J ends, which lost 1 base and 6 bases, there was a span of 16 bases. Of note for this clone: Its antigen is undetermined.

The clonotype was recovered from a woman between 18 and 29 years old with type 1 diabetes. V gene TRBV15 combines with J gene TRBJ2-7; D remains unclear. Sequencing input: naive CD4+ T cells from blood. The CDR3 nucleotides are TGTGCCACCAGCAGAGTCGCCACCACCTCCGGCGAGCAGTACTTC. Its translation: CATSRVATTSGEQYF.